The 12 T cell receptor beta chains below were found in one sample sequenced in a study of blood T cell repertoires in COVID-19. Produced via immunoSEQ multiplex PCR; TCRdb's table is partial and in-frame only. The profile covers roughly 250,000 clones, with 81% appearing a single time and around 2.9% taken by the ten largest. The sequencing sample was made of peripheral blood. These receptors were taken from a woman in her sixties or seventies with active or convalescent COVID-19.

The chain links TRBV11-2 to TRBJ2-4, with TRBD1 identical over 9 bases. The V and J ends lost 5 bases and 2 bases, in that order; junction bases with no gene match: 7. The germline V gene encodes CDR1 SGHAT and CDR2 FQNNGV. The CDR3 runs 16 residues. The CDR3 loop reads CASSGGTGLPKNIQYF. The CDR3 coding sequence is TGTGCCAGCAGCGGAGGGACAGGGTTGCCCAAAAACATTCAGTACTTC.

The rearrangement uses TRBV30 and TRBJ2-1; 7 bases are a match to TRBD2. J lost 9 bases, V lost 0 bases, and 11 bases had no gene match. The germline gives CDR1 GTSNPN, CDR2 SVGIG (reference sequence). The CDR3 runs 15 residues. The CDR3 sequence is CAWSVHDAGVSEQFF. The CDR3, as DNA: TGTGCCTGGAGTGTACACGACGCGGGGGTTTCTGAGCAGTTCTTC.

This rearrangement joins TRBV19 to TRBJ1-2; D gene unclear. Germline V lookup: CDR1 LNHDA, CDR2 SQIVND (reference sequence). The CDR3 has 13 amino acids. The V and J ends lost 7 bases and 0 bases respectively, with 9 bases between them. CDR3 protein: CASIRGSNYGYTF. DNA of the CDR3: TGTGCCAGTATTCGGGGATCTAACTATGGCTACACCTTC.

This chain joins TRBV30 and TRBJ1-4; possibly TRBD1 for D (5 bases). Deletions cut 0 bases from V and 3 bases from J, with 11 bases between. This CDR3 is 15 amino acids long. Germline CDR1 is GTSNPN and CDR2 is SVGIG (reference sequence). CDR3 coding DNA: TGTGCCTGGAGTGTTACCGGGGGGGCTAATGAAAAACTGTTTTTT. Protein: CAWSVTGGANEKLFF.

CDR3 DNA: TGTGCCAGCAGCCAAGCCAGGGGATACGAGCAGTACTTC. Its protein product is CASSQARGYEQYF. V and J are TRBV3-1 (or the pseudogene TRBV3-2) and TRBJ2-7; D perhaps matches TRBD1 (6 bases). V gave up 1 base and J gave up 4 bases, with 8 bases separating them. CDR3 length equals 13 residues. Germline-derived CDR1 and CDR2 are LGHDT and YNNKEL (reference sequence).

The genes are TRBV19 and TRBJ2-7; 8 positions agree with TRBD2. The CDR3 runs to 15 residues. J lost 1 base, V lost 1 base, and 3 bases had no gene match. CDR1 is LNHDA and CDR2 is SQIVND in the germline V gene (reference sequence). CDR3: CASSIGIAGSYEQYF. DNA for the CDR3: TGTGCCAGTAGTATAGGGATAGCGGGGTCCTACGAGCAGTACTTC.

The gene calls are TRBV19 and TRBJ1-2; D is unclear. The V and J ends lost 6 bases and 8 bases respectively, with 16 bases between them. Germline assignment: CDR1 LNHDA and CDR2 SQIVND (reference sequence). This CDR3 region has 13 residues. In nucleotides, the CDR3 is TGTGCCAGTAGGGGAGGATCGCCGTGGGGCTACACCTTC. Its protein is CASRGGSPWGYTF.

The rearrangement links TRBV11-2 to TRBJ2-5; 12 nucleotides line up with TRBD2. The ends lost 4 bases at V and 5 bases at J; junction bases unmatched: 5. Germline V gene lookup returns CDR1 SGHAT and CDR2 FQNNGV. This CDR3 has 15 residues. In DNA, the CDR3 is TGTGCCAGCAGCTCTAGCGGGGGGGCCTTTGAGACCCAGTACTTC. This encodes CASSSSGGAFETQYF.

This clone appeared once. The CDR3 is CASSLKLQGPNYEQYF. The CDR3 region has the DNA TGTGCCAGCAGCTTGAAGCTACAGGGCCCGAACTACGAGCAGTACTTC. The chain has TRBV7-9 and TRBJ2-7, with D possibly TRBD1 on 6 matching bases. The CDR3 consists of 16 residues. V lost 3 bases, J lost 3 bases, and 18 bases lay in between. The germline gives CDR1 SEHNR, CDR2 FQNEAQ (reference sequence).

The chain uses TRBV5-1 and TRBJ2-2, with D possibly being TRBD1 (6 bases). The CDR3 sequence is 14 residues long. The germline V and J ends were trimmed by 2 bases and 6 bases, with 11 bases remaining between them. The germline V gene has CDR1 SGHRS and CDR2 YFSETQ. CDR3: CASSLQGWSGELFF. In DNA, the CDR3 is TGCGCCAGCAGCTTACAGGGTTGGTCCGGGGAGCTGTTTTTT.

The CDR3 coding sequence is TGTGCCAGCAGCTTATCGGGACAGCTCACTGAAGCTTTCTTT. Translating it yields CASSLSGQLTEAFF. The rearrangement joins TRBV11-1 to TRBJ1-1; 7 bases map to TRBD1. V shed 2 bases, J shed 4 bases, and the junction held 4 bases outside the gene matches. Germline values: CDR1 SGHAT, CDR2 FQDESV (reference sequence). The CDR3 consists of 14 residues.

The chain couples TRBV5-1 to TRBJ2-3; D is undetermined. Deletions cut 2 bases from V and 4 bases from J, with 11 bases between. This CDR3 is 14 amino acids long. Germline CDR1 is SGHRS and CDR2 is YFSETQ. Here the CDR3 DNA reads TGCGCCAGCAGCTTTGTCCGGGTGGCAGATACGCAGTATTTT. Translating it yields CASSFVRVADTQYF. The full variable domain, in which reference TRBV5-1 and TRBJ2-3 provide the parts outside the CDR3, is KAGVTQTPRYLIKTRGQQVTLSCSPISGHRSVSWYQQTPGQGLQFLFEYFSETQRNKGNFPGRFSGRQFSNSRSEMNVSTLELGDSALYLCASSFVRVADTQYFGPGTRLTVL.